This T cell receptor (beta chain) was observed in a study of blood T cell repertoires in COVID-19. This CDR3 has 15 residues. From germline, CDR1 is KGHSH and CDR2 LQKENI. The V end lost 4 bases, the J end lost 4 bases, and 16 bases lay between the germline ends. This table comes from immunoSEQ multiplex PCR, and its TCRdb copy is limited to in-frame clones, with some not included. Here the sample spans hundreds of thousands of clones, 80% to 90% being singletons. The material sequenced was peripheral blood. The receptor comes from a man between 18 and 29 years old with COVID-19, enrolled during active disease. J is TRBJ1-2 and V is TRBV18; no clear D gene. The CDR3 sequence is CASSLDGGVGYGYTF. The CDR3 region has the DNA TGTGCCAGCTCACTGGACGGCGGGGTTGGCTATGGCTACACCTTC.